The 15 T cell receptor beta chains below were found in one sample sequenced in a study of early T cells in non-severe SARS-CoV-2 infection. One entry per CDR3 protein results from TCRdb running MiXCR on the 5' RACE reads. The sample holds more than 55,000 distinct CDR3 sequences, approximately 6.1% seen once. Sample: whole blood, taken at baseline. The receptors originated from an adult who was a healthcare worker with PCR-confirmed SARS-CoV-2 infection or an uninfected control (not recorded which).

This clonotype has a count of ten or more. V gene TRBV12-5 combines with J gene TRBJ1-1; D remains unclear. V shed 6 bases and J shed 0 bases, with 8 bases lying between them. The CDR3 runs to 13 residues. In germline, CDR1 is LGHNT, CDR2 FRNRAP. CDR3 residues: CASGVGLNTEAFF. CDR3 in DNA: TGTGCTAGTGGGGTAGGATTGAACACTGAAGCTTTCTTT. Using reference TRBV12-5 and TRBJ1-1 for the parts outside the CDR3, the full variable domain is DARVTQTPRHKVTEMGQEVTMRCQPILGHNTVFWYRQTMMQGLELLAYFRNRAPLDDSGMPKDRFSAEMPDATLATLKIQPSEPRDSAVYFCASGVGLNTEAFFGQGTRLTVV.

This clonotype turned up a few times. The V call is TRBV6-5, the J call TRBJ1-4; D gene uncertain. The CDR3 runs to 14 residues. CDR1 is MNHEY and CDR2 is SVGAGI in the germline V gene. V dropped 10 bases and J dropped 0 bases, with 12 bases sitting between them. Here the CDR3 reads CATRIYATNEKLFF. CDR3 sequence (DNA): TGTGCCACCCGGATCTATGCAACTAATGAAAAACTGTTTTTT.

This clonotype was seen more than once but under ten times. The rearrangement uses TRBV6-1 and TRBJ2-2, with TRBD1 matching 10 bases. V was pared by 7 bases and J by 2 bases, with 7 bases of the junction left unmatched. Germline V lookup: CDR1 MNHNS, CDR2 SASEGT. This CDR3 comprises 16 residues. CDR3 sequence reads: CASTDRGLQNTGELFF. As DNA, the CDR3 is TGTGCCAGCACCGACAGGGGGCTACAAAACACCGGGGAGCTGTTTTTT.

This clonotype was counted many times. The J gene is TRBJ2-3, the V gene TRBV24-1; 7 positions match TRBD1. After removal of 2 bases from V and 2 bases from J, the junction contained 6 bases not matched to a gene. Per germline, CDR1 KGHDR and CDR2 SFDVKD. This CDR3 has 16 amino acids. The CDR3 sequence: CATSDYRGQDTDTQYF. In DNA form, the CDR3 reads TGTGCCACCAGTGATTACCGTGGACAGGACACAGATACGCAGTATTTT.

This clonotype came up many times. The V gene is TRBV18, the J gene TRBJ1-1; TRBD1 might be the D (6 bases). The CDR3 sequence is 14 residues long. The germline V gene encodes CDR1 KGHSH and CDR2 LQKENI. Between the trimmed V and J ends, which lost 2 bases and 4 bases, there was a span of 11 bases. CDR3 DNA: TGTGCCAGCTCACCATCTACAGGGATCACTGAAGCTTTCTTT. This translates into CASSPSTGITEAFF.

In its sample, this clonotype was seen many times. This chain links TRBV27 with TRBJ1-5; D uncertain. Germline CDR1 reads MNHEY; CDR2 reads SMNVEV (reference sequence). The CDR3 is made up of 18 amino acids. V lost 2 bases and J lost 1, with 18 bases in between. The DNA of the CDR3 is TGTGCCAGCAGTTTACTGGGGAGTGGAGGGATGAGCAATCAGCCCCAGCATTTT. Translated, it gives CASSLLGSGGMSNQPQHF.

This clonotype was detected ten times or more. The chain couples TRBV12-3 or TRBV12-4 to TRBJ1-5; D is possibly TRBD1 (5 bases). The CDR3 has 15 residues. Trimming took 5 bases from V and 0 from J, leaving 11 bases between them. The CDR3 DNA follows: TGTGCCAGCAGTCCTGGGGGATCTAGCAATCAGCCCCAGCATTTT. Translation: CASSPGGSSNQPQHF.

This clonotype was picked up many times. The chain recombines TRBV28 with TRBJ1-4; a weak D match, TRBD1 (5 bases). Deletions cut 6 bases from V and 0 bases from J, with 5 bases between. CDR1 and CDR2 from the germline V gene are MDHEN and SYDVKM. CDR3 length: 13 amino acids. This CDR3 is CASRQATNEKLFF. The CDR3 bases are TGTGCCAGCAGACAGGCAACTAATGAAAAACTGTTTTTT.

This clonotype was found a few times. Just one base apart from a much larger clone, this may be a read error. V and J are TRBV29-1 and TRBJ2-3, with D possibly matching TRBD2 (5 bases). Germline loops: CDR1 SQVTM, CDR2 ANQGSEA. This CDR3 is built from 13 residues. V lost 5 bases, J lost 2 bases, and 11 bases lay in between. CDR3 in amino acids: CSVFNDYTDTQYF. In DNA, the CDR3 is TGCAGCGTTTTTAACGACTACACAGATACGCAGTATTTT.

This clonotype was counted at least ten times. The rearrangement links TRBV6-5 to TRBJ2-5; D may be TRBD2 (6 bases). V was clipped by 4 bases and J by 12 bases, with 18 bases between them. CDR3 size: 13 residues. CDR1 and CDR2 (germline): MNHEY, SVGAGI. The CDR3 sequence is CASSSGPPGEEYF. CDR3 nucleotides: TGTGCCAGCAGTTCGGGACCACCCGGGGAGGAGTACTTC.

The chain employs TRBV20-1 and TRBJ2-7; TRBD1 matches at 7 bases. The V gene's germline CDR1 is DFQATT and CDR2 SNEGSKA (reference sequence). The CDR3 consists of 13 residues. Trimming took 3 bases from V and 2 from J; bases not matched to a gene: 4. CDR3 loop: CSARDRMTYEQYF. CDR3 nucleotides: TGCAGTGCTAGGGACAGGATGACCTACGAGCAGTACTTC.

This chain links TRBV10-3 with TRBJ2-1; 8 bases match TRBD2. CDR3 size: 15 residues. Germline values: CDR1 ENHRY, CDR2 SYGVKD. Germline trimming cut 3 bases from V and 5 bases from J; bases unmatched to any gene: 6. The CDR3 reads CAISEVQRGNNEQFF. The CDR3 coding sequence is TGTGCCATCAGTGAAGTCCAGCGGGGGAACAATGAGCAGTTCTTC.

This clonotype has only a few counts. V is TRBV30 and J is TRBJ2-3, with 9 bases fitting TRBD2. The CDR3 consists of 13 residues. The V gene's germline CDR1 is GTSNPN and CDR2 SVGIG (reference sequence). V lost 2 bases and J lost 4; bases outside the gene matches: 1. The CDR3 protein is CAWSKREADTQYF. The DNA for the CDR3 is TGTGCCTGGAGTAAGCGGGAGGCAGATACGCAGTATTTT.

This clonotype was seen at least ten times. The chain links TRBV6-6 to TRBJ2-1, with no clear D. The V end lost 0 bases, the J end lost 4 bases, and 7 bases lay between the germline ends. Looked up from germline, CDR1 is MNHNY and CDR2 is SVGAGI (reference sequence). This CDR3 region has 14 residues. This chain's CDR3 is CASSYSTVYNEQFF. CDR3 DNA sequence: TGTGCCAGCAGTTACTCGACCGTTTACAATGAGCAGTTCTTC.

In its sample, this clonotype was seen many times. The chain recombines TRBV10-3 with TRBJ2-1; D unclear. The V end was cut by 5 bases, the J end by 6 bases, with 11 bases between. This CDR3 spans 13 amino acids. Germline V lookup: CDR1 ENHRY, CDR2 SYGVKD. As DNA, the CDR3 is TGTGCCATCAGTCCACTCCCGGGCAATGAGCAGTTCTTC. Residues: CAISPLPGNEQFF.